Following are 12 T cell receptor beta chains from one sample sequenced in a study of T cell repertoires in cytomegalovirus infection (dated by TCRdb to about 2019). Sequencer: Illumina HiSeq 1500. The public reads were quality trimmed at Q25 with fastp and then assembled into clones with MiXCR by TCRdb, keeping productive beta chains. Identical CDR3 protein sequences are pooled into one entry, listed with their most common genes and DNA. A total of roughly 640,000 distinct CDR3 sequences appear in this sample, 20% to 25% of them only once. The top ten clonotypes cover less than 10% of the sample. The sample consisted of CD8+ T cells from PBMCs. The receptors were sampled from a human donor in good health (CMV status not recorded). Some clones in this sample may be carry-over from other donors' samples.

This clonotype turned up a few times. The chain recombines TRBV20-1 with TRBJ2-3; D remains unclear. Trimming shortened V by 2 bases and J by 0 bases, and 15 bases separated the two germline ends. The CDR3 loop spans 16 amino acids. The germline CDR1 and CDR2 sequences are DFQATT and SNEGSKA (reference sequence). CDR3 sequence: CSARPRNSPSTDTQYF. CDR3 DNA: TGCAGTGCTAGACCGCGCAACAGTCCTAGCACAGATACGCAGTATTTT.

This clonotype was seen repeatedly, ten times or more. V and J are TRBV11-3 and TRBJ2-5, with D perhaps given as TRBD1 or TRBD2 (5 bases each). Trimming removed 5 bases at V and 0 bases at J, with 16 bases between. The CDR3 has 16 amino acids. Germline V gene lookup returns CDR1 SGHNT and CDR2 YENEEA. CDR3 amino acids: CASSRRFGGDQETQYF. The CDR3 bases are TGTGCCAGCAGCCGTCGTTTTGGGGGTGACCAAGAGACCCAGTACTTC.

This clonotype was observed a few times. The chain recombines TRBV20-1 with TRBJ2-3; 9 bases are shared with TRBD1. Unmatched junction bases numbered 5, after V lost 6 bases and J lost 1 base. This CDR3 has 14 residues. Germline values: CDR1 DFQATT, CDR2 SNEGSKA (reference sequence). The DNA of the CDR3 is TGCAGTGCCTACAGGGGGCGCGGCACAGATACGCAGTATTTT. It translates to CSAYRGRGTDTQYF.

This clonotype has at least ten counts. The chain recombines TRBV12-5 with TRBJ1-1; D is ambiguous. The V end lost 7 bases, the J end lost 3 bases, and 9 bases lay between the germline ends. Germline CDR1 LGHNT, CDR2 FRNRAP. The CDR3 consists of 12 residues. CDR3 DNA: TGTGCTAGTGCCTTGGAGGACACTGAAGCTTTCTTT. It translates to CASALEDTEAFF. The full variable domain, completed using reference TRBV12-5 and TRBJ1-1, is DARVTQTPRHKVTEMGQEVTMRCQPILGHNTVFWYRQTMMQGLELLAYFRNRAPLDDSGMPKDRFSAEMPDATLATLKIQPSEPRDSAVYFCASALEDTEAFFGQGTRLTVV.

This clonotype was counted ten times or more. The chain couples TRBV19 to TRBJ1-5; D not certain. V gave up 1 base and J gave up 7 bases, with 5 bases separating them. The CDR3 loop spans 12 amino acids. The V gene's germline CDR1 is LNHDA and CDR2 SQIVND (reference sequence). The CDR3 DNA is TGTGCCAGTAGTATAGGCTTACAGCCCCAGCATTTT. The encoded protein is CASSIGLQPQHF.

This clonotype has just a few counts. The chain uses TRBV15 and TRBJ2-2; D is possibly TRBD1 (5 bases). CDR1 is LNHNV and CDR2 is YYDKDF in the germline V gene (reference sequence). Trimming left V 1 base short and J 6 bases short, with 6 bases between. This CDR3 is built from 13 residues. Here the CDR3 reads CATSRAGPGELFF. The CDR3 bases are TGTGCCACCAGCAGAGCAGGGCCCGGGGAGCTGTTTTTT.

This clonotype was recorded a few times. Mismatch with germline at one junction end may stem from a read error. The V gene is TRBV20-1, the J gene TRBJ2-7, with D perhaps matching TRBD1 or TRBD2 (5 bases each). The V gene's germline CDR1 is DFQATT and CDR2 SNEGSKA (reference sequence). This CDR3 has 13 amino acids. DNA of the CDR3: TGCAGTGCGCCGCACGGGGCTCCCTACGATCAGTACTTC. It translates to CSAPHGAPYDQYF.

The chain recombines TRBV28 with TRBJ1-6; D is perhaps TRBD1 (5 bases). The CDR3 has 16 residues. CDR1 MDHEN and CDR2 SYDVKM come from the germline V gene. Trimming took 2 bases from V and 6 from J, leaving 14 bases between them. The CDR3 DNA sequence: TGTGCCAGCAGTTTACTTCTAGGGGACGGTAATTCACCCCTCCACTTT. It codes for CASSLLLGDGNSPLHF.

The CDR3 DNA is TGTGCCAGCAGTTTTAGGCAGGGGGGAGGTGGGCAGTACTTC. Translated, it gives CASSFRQGGGGQYF. The chain uses TRBV27 and TRBJ2-7; TRBD1 is a possible D gene (7 bases). CDR1 is MNHEY and CDR2 is SMNVEV in the germline V gene (reference sequence). This CDR3 comprises 14 residues. The ends were cut back, 3 bases at V and 9 bases at J, with 18 bases in the middle.

This clonotype was counted between two and nine times. The chain employs TRBV6-5 and TRBJ2-1, with a tentative D call TRBD2 (6 bases). CDR3 size: 15 residues. V was trimmed by 6 bases and J by 0 bases, leaving 12 bases between them. From germline, CDR1 is MNHEY and CDR2 SVGAGI. The chain's CDR3 is CASRVAGSSYNEQFF. In DNA, the CDR3 is TGTGCCAGCAGGGTGGCGGGGAGCTCCTACAATGAGCAGTTCTTC.

In this sample, this clonotype turned up a few times. This rearrangement joins TRBV6-2 or TRBV6-3 to TRBJ2-2; 10 bases are a match to TRBD2. From germline, CDR1 is MNHEY and CDR2 SVGEGT. CDR3 length equals 16 residues. V lost 6 bases, J lost 1 base, and 5 bases stayed unmatched. The DNA of the CDR3 is TGTGCCAGCAGCAGCGGACTAGCGGTGAACACCGGGGAGCTGTTTTTT. It codes for CASSSGLAVNTGELFF.

The genes are TRBV6-5 and TRBJ2-5; TRBD2 aligns across 10 bases. V trimming: 0 bases; J trimming: 2 bases; junction bases outside the gene matches: 3. Germline lookup yields CDR1 MNHEY and CDR2 SVGAGI. The CDR3 covers 16 residues. CDR3 in amino acids: CASSYSLAGAQETQYF. The CDR3 DNA sequence: TGTGCCAGCAGTTACTCCCTAGCGGGGGCACAAGAGACCCAGTACTTC.